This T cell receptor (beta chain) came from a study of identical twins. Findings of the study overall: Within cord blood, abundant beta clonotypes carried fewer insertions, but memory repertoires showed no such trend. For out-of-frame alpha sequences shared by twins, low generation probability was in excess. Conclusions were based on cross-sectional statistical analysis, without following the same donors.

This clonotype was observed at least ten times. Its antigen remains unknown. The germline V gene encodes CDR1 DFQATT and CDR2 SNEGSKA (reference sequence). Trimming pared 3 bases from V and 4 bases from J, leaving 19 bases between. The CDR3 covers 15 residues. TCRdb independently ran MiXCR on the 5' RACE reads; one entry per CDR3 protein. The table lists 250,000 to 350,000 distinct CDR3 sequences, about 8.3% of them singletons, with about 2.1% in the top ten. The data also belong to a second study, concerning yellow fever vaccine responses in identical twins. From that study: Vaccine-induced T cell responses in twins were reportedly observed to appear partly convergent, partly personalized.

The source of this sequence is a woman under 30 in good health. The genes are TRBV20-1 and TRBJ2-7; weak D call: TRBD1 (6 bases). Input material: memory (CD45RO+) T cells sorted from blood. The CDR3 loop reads CSARPPQGTAYEQYF. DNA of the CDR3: TGCAGTGCTAGGCCCCCACAGGGAACGGCGTACGAGCAGTACTTC.